Shown below are 17 T cell receptor beta chains from a single sample sequenced in a study of shared clonotypes between healthy human individuals. Assay used: immunoSEQ multiplex PCR; TCRdb lists only in-frame clones, some missing. The data show over a million clones, with about 80% seen just once and approximately 1.5% held by the top ten. Input material: memory CD4+ T cells sorted from blood. Subset defined: CD45RA-negative fraction. The source of these receptors is a man aged 18 to 30 in good health.

The V and J genes are TRBV6-5 and TRBJ2-3; possibly TRBD2 for D (6 bases). V lost 7 bases to trimming and J lost 2 bases, with 16 bases between them. Germline CDR1 and CDR2: MNHEY and SVGAGI. The CDR3 spans 15 residues. In nucleotides, the CDR3 is TGTGCCAGCACCCCAAGGGGACTCCTCACAGATACGCAGTATTTT. Its translation: CASTPRGLLTDTQYF.

The DNA for the CDR3 is TGTGCCAGCAGCCCGAGGCCTGGACAGGGAGACTACGAGCAGTACTTC. Protein: CASSPRPGQGDYEQYF. The gene calls are TRBV21-1 and TRBJ2-7; TRBD1 reflects the table's D call only, with no check against the DNA. TRBV21-1 is annotated as a pseudogene. This CDR3 spans 16 amino acids.

V and J are TRBV5-4 and TRBJ1-1; 7 nucleotides agree with TRBD1. This CDR3 region has 13 residues. Trimming at V came to 4 bases and at J to 4 bases, leaving 4 bases not matched to a gene. Germline V gene sequence: CDR1 SGHNT, CDR2 YYREEE (reference sequence). CDR3 residues: CASSQDRITEAFF. The CDR3 DNA reads TGTGCCAGCAGCCAGGACAGGATCACTGAAGCTTTCTTT.

With regard to this clone: The identical CDR3 is also encoded by other nucleotide sequences in the sample. V is TRBV5-1 and J is TRBJ2-3; the D is unclear. Germline V CDR1 and CDR2: SGHRS, YFSETQ. The CDR3 consists of 14 residues. With 4 bases removed from V and 3 bases from J, the gap between germline ends came to 12 bases. CDR3 loop: CASSPTSGTDTQYF. The CDR3 nucleotides read TGCGCCAGCAGCCCGACGTCGGGTACAGATACGCAGTATTTT.

This rearrangement joins TRBV6-1 to TRBJ2-2; no definite D call. This CDR3 is 15 amino acids long. Deletions cut 5 bases from V and 4 bases from J, with 14 bases between. Germline assignment: CDR1 MNHNS and CDR2 SASEGT. The CDR3 region has the DNA TGTGCCAGCAGTTTCCGGTCCGTTTCCACCGGGGAGCTGTTTTTT. Translating it yields CASSFRSVSTGELFF.

This clone was detected once. Additional DNA sequences in this sample encode the identical CDR3. V and J are TRBV19 and TRBJ2-7; D remains unclear. The V and J ends lost 1 base and 0 bases respectively, with 7 bases between them. This CDR3 contains 14 residues. Per germline, CDR1 LNHDA and CDR2 SQIVND (reference sequence). In DNA form, the CDR3 reads TGTGCCAGTAGTATAGGGGGTTCCTCCTACGAGCAGTACTTC. Encoded protein: CASSIGGSSYEQYF.

The chain is built from TRBV7-2 and TRBJ2-2, with 7 positions matching TRBD1. This CDR3 spans 14 amino acids. Germline assignment: CDR1 SGHTA and CDR2 FQGNSA. Unmatched junction bases numbered 5, after V lost 2 bases and J lost 8 bases. For the CDR3, the DNA is TGTGCCAGCAGCTTAATGCCAGGGGGAGGGGAGCTGTTTTTT. It yields the protein CASSLMPGGGELFF.

V is TRBV27 and J is TRBJ2-7, with a weak D call TRBD2 (7 bases). The CDR3 is 18 residues long. The V gene's germline CDR1 is MNHEY and CDR2 SMNVEV (reference sequence). The ends were cut back, 6 bases at V and 9 bases at J, with 33 bases in the middle. CDR3 DNA: TGTGCCAGCAGCATACAGGGTAGATTGGCTAGCGGACTCCTACCGCAGTACTTC. It specifies CASSIQGRLASGLLPQYF.

The CDR3 loop reads CSVVGGAEAFF. In DNA form, the CDR3 reads TGCAGCGTTGTTGGGGGAGCTGAAGCTTTCTTT. The chain employs TRBV29-1 and TRBJ1-1; D may be TRBD1 (5 bases). The CDR3 is made up of 11 amino acids. V was pared by 4 bases and J by 6 bases, with 9 bases between. Germline V gives CDR1 SQVTM, CDR2 ANQGSEA.

The sample holds one count of this clone. The genes are TRBV7-9 and TRBJ1-2, with TRBD1 as a possible D gene (6 bases). Germline CDR1 SEHNR, CDR2 FQNEAQ (reference sequence). The V end lost 3 bases, the J end lost 2 bases, and 22 bases lay between the germline ends. The CDR3 has 18 amino acids. CDR3 residues: CASSFGTQFLVSNYGYTF. The CDR3 DNA follows: TGTGCCAGCAGCTTCGGGACACAGTTCCTAGTGTCGAACTATGGCTACACCTTC.

The J gene is TRBJ1-6, the V gene TRBV10-3; 7 positions match TRBD1. The V gene end was trimmed by 5 bases and the J gene end by 7 bases; junction bases not matched to a gene: 5. This CDR3 contains 14 residues. Germline loops: CDR1 ENHRY, CDR2 SYGVKD. In nucleotides, the CDR3 is TGTGCCATCAGTAATAGGGGGCGAAATTCACCCCTCCACTTT. Translating it yields CAISNRGRNSPLHF.

The rearrangement uses TRBV6-5 and TRBJ2-1; 10 bases fit TRBD1. V lost 10 bases, J lost 12 bases, and 6 bases stayed unmatched. The CDR3 spans 11 residues. Germline V gene sequence: CDR1 MNHEY, CDR2 SVGAGI. As DNA, the CDR3 is TGTGCCACCCGACAGGGGGCAGGGCAGTTCTTC. Amino acid sequence: CATRQGAGQFF.

The count of this clone is one. The gene calls are TRBV6-1 and TRBJ1-5; tentative D call: TRBD1 (6 bases). Looked up from germline, CDR1 is MNHNS and CDR2 is SASEGT. The CDR3 has 15 residues. The CDR3 sequence is CGSSDSRTVNQPQHF. The CDR3 coding sequence is TGTGGATCCTCGGACAGCCGTACAGTCAATCAGCCCCAGCATTTT.

The rearrangement uses TRBV13 and TRBJ2-5; 10 positions agree with TRBD2. The V and J ends lost 0 bases and 1 base, in that order; junction bases with no gene match: 2. CDR3 length: 16 amino acids. Per germline, CDR1 PRHDT and CDR2 FYEKMQ (reference sequence). The DNA for the CDR3 is TGTGCCAGCAGCTTAGGACTAGCGGGGACCCAAGAGACCCAGTACTTC. As protein: CASSLGLAGTQETQYF.

V usage is TRBV9 and J usage is TRBJ1-6; TRBD1 might be the D (6 bases). With 4 bases removed from V and 15 bases from J, the gap between germline ends came to 14 bases. This CDR3 contains 12 residues. Germline V gives CDR1 SGDLS, CDR2 YYNGEE. As DNA, the CDR3 is TGTGCCAGCAGCCAATTCGGACAGATCCTCCACTTT. The encoded protein is CASSQFGQILHF. The complete variable domain, with remaining parts taken from reference TRBV9 and TRBJ1-6, reads DSGVTQTPKHLITATGQRVTLRCSPRSGDLSVYWYQQSLDQGLQFLIQYYNGEERAKGNILERFSAQQFPDLHSELNLSSLELGDSALYFCASSQFGQILHFGNGTRLTVT.

V is TRBV7-6 and J is TRBJ2-7; 7 bases line up with TRBD1. The CDR3 sequence is 14 residues long. V was pared by 0 bases and J by 2 bases, with 1 base of the junction left unmatched. CDR1 and CDR2 from the germline V gene are SGHVS and FNYEAQ. The CDR3 DNA is TGTGCCAGCAGCTTAGCCGGGACAGCCTACGAGCAGTACTTC. Its protein is CASSLAGTAYEQYF.

The chain combines TRBV19 with TRBJ1-2; possible D gene TRBD1, 5 bases. The germline V gene encodes CDR1 LNHDA and CDR2 SQIVND (reference sequence). The CDR3 has 12 amino acids. V was trimmed by 6 bases and J by 7 bases, leaving 12 bases between them. DNA for the CDR3: TGTGCCAGTAGGCCCAGGGCTCTTGGCTACACCTTC. Amino acids: CASRPRALGYTF.